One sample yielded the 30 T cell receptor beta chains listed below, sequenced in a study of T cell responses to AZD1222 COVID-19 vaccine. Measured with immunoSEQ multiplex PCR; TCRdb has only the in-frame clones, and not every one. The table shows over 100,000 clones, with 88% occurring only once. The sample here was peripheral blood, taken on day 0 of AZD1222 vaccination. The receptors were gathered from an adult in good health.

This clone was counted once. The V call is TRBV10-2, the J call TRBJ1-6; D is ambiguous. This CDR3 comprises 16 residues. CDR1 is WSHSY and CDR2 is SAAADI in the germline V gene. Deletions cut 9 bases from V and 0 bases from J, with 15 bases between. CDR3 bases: TGCGCCAGTACCGAGAGTGGCCTCTCCTATAATTCACCCCTCCACTTT. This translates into CASTESGLSYNSPLHF.

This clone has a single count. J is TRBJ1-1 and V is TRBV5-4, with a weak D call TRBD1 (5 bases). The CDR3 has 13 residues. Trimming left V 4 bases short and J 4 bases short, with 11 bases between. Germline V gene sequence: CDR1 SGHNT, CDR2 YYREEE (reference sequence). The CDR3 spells CASSDAGPTEAFF. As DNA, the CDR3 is TGTGCCAGCAGCGACGCAGGGCCCACTGAAGCTTTCTTT.

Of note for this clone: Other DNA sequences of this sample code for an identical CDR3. For the CDR3, the DNA is TGCGCCAGCAGCTTAGCGGGGACCTACAATGAGCAGTTCTTC. It specifies CASSLAGTYNEQFF. This chain joins TRBV5-1 and TRBJ2-1, with 7 bases fitting TRBD2. This CDR3 is 14 amino acids long. Germline-derived CDR1 and CDR2 are SGHRS and YFSETQ. The J segment lost 2 bases and the V segment lost 2 bases, leaving 1 base of the junction unmatched.

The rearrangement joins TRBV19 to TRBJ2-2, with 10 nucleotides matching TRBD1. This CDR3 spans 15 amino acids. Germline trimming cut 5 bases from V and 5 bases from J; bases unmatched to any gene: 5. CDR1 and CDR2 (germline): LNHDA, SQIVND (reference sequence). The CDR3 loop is CASSPGTGVTGELFF. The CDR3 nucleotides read TGTGCCAGTAGTCCCGGGACAGGGGTAACCGGGGAGCTGTTTTTT.

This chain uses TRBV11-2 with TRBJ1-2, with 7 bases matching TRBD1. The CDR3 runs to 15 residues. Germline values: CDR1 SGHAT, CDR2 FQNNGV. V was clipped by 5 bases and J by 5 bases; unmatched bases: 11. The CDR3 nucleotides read TGTGCCAGCAGCCCAACAGGGGCCGTTGGGTATGGCTACACCTTC. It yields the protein CASSPTGAVGYGYTF.

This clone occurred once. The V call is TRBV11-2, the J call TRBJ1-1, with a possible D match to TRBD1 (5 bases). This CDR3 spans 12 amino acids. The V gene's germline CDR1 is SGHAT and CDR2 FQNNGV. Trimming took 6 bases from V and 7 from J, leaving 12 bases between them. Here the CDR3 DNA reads TGTGCCAGCAGTCCCGGGGGGGGTGAAGCTTTCTTT. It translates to CASSPGGGEAFF.

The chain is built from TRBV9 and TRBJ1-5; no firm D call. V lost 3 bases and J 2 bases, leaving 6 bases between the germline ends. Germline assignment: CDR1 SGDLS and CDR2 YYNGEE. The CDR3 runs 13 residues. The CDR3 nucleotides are TGTGCCAGCAGCGCCCAGGGCAATCAGCCCCAGCATTTT. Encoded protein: CASSAQGNQPQHF.

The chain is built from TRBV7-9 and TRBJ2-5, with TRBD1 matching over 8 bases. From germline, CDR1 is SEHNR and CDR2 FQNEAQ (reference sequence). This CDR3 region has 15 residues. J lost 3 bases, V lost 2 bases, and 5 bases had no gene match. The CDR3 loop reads CASSLRSGGEETQYF. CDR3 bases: TGTGCCAGCAGCTTAAGGTCAGGGGGCGAAGAGACCCAGTACTTC. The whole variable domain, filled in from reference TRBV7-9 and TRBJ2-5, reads DTGVSQNPRHKITKRGQNVTFRCDPISEHNRLYWYRQTLGQGPEFLTYFQNEAQLEKSRLLSDRFSAERPKGSFSTLEIQRTEQGDSAMYLCASSLRSGGEETQYFGPGTRLLVL.

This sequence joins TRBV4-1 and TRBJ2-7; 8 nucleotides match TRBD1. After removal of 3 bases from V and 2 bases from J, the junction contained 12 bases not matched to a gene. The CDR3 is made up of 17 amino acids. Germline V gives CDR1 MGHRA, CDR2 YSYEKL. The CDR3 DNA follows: TGCGCCAGCAGCCACCATCCCCGGGGGACAGGTACCTACGAGCAGTACTTC. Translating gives CASSHHPRGTGTYEQYF.

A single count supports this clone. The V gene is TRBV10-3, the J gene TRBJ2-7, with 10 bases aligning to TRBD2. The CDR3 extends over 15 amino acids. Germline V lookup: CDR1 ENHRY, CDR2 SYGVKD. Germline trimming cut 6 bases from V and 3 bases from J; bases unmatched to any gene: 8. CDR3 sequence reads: CAISRTSGRVYEQYF. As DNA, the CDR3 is TGTGCCATCAGCCGGACTAGCGGAAGGGTCTACGAGCAGTACTTC.

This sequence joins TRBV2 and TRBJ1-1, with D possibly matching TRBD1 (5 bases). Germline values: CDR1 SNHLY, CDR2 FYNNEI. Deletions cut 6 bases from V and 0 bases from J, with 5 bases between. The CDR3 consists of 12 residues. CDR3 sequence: CASRGVNTEAFF. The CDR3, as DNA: TGTGCCAGCAGGGGGGTGAACACTGAAGCTTTCTTT.

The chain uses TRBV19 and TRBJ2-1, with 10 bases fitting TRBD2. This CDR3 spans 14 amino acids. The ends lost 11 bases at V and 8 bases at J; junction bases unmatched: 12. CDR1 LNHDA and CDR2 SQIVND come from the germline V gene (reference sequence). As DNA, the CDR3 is TGTGCCTCCCAGCGAGCGGGAGGGCCTCATGAGCAGTTCTTC. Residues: CASQRAGGPHEQFF.

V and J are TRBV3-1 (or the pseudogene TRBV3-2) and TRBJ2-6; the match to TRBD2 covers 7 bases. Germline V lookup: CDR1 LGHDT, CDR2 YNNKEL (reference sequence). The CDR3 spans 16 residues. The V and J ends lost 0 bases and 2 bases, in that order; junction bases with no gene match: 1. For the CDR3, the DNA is TGTGCCAGCAGCCAAGATCGGGGGGCTGGGGCCAACGTCCTGACTTTC. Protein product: CASSQDRGAGANVLTF.

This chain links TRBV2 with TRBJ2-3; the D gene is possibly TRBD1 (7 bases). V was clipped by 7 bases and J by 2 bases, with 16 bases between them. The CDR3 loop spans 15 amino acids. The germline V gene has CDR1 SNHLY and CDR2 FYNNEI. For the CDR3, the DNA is TGTGCCAGCAAGGCGACAGGGAGGAACACAGATACGCAGTATTTT. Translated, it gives CASKATGRNTDTQYF.

The CDR3 nucleotides are TGTGCCAGTACCCACCTTCGGGACAGGGGTCAGGATGGCTACACCTTC. Translated: CASTHLRDRGQDGYTF. The chain links TRBV19 to TRBJ1-2; 10 positions match TRBD1. V lost 7 bases and J lost 6; bases outside the gene matches: 14. The germline V gene has CDR1 LNHDA and CDR2 SQIVND (reference sequence). This CDR3 has 16 amino acids.

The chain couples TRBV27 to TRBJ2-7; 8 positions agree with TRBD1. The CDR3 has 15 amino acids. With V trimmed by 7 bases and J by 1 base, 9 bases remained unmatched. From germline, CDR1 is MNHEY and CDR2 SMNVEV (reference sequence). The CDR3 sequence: CASMKEQGASYEQYF. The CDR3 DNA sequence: TGTGCCAGCATGAAGGAGCAGGGGGCTTCCTACGAGCAGTACTTC.

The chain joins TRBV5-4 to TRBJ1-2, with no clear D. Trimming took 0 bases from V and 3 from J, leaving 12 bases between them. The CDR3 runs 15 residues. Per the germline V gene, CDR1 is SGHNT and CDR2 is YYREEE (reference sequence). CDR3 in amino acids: CASSLATVGHYGYTF. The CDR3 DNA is TGTGCCAGCAGCTTGGCCACGGTGGGCCACTATGGCTACACCTTC.

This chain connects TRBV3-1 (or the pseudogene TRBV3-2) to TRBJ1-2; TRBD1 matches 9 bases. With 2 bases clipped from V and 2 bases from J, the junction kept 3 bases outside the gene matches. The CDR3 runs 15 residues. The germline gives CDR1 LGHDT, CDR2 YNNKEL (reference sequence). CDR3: CASSQTGTGNYGYTF. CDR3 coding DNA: TGTGCCAGCAGCCAAACCGGGACAGGGAACTATGGCTACACCTTC.

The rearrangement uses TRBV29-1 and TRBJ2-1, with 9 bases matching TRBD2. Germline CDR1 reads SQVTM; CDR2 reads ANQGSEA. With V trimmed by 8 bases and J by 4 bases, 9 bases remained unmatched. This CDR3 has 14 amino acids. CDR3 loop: CSFHSGSKYNEQFF. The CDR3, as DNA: TGCAGCTTCCATAGCGGGAGTAAGTACAATGAGCAGTTCTTC.

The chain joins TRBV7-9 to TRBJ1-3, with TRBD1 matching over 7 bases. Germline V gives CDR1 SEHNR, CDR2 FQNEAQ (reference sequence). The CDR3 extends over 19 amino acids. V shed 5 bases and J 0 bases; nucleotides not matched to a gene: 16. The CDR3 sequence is CASSRGSGTVLYSGNTIYF. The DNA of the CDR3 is TGTGCCAGCAGCCGGGGGTCCGGGACAGTTCTTTACTCTGGAAACACCATATATTTT.

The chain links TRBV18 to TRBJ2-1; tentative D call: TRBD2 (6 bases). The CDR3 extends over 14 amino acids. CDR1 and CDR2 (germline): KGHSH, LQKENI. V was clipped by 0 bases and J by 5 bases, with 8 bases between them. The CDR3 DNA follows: TGTGCCAGCTCACCACCCGTAGCGGACAATGAGCAGTTCTTC. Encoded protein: CASSPPVADNEQFF.

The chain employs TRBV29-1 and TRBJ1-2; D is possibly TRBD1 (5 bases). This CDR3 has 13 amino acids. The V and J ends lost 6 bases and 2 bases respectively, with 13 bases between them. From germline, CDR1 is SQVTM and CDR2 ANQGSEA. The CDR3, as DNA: TGCAGCGTCCTCGACAGTCGCAACTATGGCTACACCTTC. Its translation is CSVLDSRNYGYTF.

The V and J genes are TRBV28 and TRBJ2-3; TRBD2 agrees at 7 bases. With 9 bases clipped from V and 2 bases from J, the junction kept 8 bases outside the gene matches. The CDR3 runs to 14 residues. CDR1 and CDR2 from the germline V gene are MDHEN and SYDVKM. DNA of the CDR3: TGTGCCAGTGGTCTGGCGGGAGTCACAGATACGCAGTATTTT. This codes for CASGLAGVTDTQYF.

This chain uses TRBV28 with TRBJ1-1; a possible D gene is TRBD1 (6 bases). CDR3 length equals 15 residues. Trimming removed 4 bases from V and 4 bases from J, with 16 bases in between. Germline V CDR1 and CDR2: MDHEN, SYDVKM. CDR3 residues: CASSSPGGARTEAFF. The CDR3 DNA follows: TGTGCCAGCAGTTCCCCGGGGGGGGCCCGCACTGAAGCTTTCTTT. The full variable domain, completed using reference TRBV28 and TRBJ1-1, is DVKVTQSSRYLVKRTGEKVFLECVQDMDHENMFWYRQDPGLGLRLIYFSYDVKMKEKGDIPEGYSVSREKKERFSLILESASTNQTSMYLCASSSPGGARTEAFFGQGTRLTVV.

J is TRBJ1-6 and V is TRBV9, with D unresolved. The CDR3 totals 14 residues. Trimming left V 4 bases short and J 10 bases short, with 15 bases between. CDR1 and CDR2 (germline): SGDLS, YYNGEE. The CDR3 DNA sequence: TGTGCCAGCAGCCTCGGCGCAGAGGGATCACCCCTCCACTTT. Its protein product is CASSLGAEGSPLHF.

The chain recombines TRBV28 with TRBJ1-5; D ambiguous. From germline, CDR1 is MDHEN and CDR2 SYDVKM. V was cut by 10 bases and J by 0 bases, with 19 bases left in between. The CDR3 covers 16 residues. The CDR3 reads CAIAEPTGDSNQPQHF. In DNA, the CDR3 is TGTGCCATCGCAGAACCCACCGGGGATAGCAATCAGCCCCAGCATTTT. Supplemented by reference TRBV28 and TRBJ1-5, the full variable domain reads DVKVTQSSRYLVKRTGEKVFLECVQDMDHENMFWYRQDPGLGLRLIYFSYDVKMKEKGDIPEGYSVSREKKERFSLILESASTNQTSMYLCAIAEPTGDSNQPQHFGDGTRLSIL.

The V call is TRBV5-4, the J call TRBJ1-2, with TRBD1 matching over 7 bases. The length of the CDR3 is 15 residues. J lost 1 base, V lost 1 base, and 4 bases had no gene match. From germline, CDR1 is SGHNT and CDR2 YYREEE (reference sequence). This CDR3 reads CASSLKGQDNYGYTF. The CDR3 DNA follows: TGTGCCAGCAGCTTGAAAGGACAGGATAACTATGGCTACACCTTC.

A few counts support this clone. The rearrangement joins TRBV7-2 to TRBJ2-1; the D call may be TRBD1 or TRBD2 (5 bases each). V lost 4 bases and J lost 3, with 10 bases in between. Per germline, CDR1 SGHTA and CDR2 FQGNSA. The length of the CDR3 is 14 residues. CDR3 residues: CASSSPGGYNEQFF. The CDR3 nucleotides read TGTGCCAGCAGCTCCCCTGGGGGCTACAATGAGCAGTTCTTC.

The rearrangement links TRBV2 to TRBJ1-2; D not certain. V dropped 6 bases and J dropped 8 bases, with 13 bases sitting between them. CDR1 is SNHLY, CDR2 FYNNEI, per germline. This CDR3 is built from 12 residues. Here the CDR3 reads CASSGLMGGYTF. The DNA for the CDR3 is TGTGCCAGCAGCGGACTCATGGGAGGCTACACCTTC.

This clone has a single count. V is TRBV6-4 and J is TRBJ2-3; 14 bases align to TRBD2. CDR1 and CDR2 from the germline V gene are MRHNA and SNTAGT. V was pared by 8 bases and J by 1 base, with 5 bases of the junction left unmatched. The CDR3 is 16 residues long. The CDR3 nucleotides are TGTGCCAGCTCGGGACTAGCGGGAGCGGGCACAGATACGCAGTATTTT. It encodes CASSGLAGAGTDTQYF.